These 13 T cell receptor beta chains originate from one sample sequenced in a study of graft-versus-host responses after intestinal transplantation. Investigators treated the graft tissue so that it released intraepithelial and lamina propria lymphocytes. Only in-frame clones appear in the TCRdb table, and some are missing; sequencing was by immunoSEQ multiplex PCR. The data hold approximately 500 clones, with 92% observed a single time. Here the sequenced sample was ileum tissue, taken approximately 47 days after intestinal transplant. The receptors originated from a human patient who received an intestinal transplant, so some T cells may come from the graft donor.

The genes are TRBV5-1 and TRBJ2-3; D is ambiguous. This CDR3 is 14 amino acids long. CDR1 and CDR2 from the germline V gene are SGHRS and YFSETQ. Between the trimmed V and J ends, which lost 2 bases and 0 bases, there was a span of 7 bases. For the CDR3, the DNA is TGCGCCAGCAGCTTACCCAGGAGCACAGATACGCAGTATTTT. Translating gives CASSLPRSTDTQYF.

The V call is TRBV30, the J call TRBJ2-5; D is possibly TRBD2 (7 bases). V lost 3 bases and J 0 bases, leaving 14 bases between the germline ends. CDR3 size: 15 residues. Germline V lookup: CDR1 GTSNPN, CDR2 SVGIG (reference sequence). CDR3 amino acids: CAWRRGGGDQETQYF. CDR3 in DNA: TGTGCCTGGAGAAGAGGGGGGGGCGACCAAGAGACCCAGTACTTC.

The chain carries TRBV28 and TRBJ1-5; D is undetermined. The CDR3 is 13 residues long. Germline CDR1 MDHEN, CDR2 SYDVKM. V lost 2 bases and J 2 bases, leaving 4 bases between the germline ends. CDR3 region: CASSLQGNQPQHF. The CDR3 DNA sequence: TGTGCCAGCAGTTTACAGGGCAATCAGCCCCAGCATTTT.

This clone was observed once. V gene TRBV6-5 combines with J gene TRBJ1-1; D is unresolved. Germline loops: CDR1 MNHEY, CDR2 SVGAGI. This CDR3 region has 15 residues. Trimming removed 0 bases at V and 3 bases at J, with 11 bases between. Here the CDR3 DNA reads TGTGCCAGCAGTTACTCGCCGGTGGGATACACTGAAGCTTTCTTT. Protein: CASSYSPVGYTEAFF.

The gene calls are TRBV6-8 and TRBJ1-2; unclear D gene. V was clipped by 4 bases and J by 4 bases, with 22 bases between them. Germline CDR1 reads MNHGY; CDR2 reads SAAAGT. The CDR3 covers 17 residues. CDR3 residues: CASSWPKRSGKTYGYTF. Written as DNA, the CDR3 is TGTGCCAGCAGTTGGCCGAAACGCTCTGGGAAGACCTATGGCTACACCTTC.

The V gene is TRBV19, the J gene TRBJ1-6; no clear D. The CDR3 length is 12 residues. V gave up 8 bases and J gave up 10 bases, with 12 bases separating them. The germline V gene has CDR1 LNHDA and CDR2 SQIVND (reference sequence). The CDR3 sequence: CASLGRKSPLHF. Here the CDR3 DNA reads TGTGCCAGTTTGGGCAGAAAATCACCCCTCCACTTT.

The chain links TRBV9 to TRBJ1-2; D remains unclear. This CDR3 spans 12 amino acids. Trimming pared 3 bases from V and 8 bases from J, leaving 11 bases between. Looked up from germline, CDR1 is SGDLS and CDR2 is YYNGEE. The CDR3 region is CASSAQGLGYTF. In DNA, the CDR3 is TGTGCCAGCAGCGCCCAAGGATTAGGCTACACCTTC.

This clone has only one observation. Written as DNA, the CDR3 is TGTGCCAGCCAACAGGGGGCCGGTCAGCCCCAGCATTTT. As protein: CASQQGAGQPQHF. The chain employs TRBV27 and TRBJ1-5; TRBD1 matches 9 bases. Germline assignment: CDR1 MNHEY and CDR2 SMNVEV (reference sequence). Germline trimming cut 8 bases from V and 6 bases from J; bases unmatched to any gene: 5. CDR3 length equals 13 residues.

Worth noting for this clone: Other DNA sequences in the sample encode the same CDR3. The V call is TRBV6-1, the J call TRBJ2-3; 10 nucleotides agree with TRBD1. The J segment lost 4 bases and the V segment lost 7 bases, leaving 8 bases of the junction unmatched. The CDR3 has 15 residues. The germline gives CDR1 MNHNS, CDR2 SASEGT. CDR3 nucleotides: TGTGCCAGCACCGAAGGGGGACAGGGGTCAGATACGCAGTATTTT. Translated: CASTEGGQGSDTQYF.

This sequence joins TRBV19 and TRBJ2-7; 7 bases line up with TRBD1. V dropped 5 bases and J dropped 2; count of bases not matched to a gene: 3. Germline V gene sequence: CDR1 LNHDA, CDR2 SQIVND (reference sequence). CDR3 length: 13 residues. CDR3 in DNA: TGTGCCAGTAGTCCGGGACAGCCCTACGAGCAGTACTTC. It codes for CASSPGQPYEQYF.

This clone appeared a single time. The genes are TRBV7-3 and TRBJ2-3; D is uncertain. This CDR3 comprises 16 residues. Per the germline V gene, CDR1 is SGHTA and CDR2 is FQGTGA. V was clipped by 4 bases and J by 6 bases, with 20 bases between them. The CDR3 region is CASSSTSPADGDTQYF. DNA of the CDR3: TGTGCCAGCAGCTCCACCTCCCCGGCCGACGGGGATACGCAGTATTTT.

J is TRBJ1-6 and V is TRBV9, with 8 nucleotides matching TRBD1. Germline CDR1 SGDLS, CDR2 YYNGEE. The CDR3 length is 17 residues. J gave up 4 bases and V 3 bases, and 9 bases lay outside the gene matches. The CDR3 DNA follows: TGTGCCAGCAGCGATGCCGCCGGGACAGGTTATAATTCACCCCTCCACTTT. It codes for CASSDAAGTGYNSPLHF.

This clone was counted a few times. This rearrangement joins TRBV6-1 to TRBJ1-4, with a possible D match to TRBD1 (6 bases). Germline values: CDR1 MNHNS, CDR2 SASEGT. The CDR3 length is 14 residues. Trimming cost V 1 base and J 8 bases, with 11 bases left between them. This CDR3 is CASSEEGDWEKLFF. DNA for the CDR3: TGTGCCAGCAGTGAAGAGGGGGATTGGGAAAAACTGTTTTTT.